This T cell receptor (beta chain) was profiled in a study of CD8 T cells in ankylosing spondylitis. Study results and caveats: Among TCR beta sequences, a motif of eight highly homologous variants appeared characteristic of ankylosing spondylitis blood. The authors found the disease-linked clones to be CD8+ and relatively rare in peripheral blood. Matched synovial fluid from ankylosing spondylitis patients was reported to be enriched for disease-linked clones.

Molecular-barcoded quantitative 5'-RACE produced these TCR beta libraries. TCRdb re-called the 5' RACE reads with MiXCR, one entry per CDR3 protein. The sample gives 50,000 to 65,000 distinct CDR3 sequences, 6.5% to 9% of which show up once; 7.5% to 10% is in the top ten. J lost 6 bases, V lost 5 bases, and 10 bases had no gene match. The CDR3 totals 15 residues. Germline V gives CDR1 LGHDT, CDR2 YNNKEL (reference sequence). Worth noting for this clonotype: Its antigen is not identified.

Specimen: blood, either unsorted or a sorted T cell fraction (not recorded which). The sequence was collected from a female donor with ankylosing spondylitis or in good health (not recorded which). The V gene is TRBV3-1, the J gene TRBJ1-1; 9 bases align to TRBD1. CDR3 protein: CASSSADRGGAEAFF. As DNA, the CDR3 is TGTGCCAGCAGCTCAGCGGACAGGGGTGGCGCTGAAGCTTTCTTT.